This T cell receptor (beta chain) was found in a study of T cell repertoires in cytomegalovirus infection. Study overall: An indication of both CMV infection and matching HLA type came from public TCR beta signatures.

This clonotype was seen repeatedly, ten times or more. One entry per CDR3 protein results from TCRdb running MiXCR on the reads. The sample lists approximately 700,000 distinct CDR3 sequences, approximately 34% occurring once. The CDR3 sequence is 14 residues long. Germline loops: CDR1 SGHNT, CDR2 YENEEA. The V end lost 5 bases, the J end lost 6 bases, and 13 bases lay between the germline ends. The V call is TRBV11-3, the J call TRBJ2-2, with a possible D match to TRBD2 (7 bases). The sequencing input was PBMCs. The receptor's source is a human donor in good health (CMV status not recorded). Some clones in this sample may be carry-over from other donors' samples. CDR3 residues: CASSPRGGAGELFF. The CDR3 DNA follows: TGTGCCAGCAGCCCGAGGGGGGGAGCCGGGGAGCTGTTTTTT. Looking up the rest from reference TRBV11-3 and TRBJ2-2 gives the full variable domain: EAGVVQSPRYKIIEKKQPVAFWCNPISGHNTLYWYLQNLGQGPELLIRYENEEAVDDSQLPKDRFSAERLKGVDSTLKIQPAELGDSAVYLCASSPRGGAGELFFGEGSRLTVL.